The 2 T cell receptor beta chains below come from one sample, sequenced in a study of shared clonotypes between healthy human individuals. The assay was immunoSEQ multiplex PCR, and TCRdb's table has in-frame clones only and misses some. The sample holds 2,500,000 or so clones, around 92% seen once. Sequencing was performed on naive CD4+ T cells from PBMCs. Documented subset: CD45RA+ positively selected. The receptors derive from a man aged 18 to 30 in good health. Some clones in this sample may be carry-over from other donors' samples.

The CDR3, as DNA: TGTGCCAGCAGTCGCGGTTATTCCAACTCCTACAATGAGCAGTTCTTC. It yields the protein CASSRGYSNSYNEQFF. The chain employs TRBV27 and TRBJ2-1, with D unclear. The CDR3 spans 16 residues. Between the trimmed V and J ends, which lost 5 bases and 0 bases, there was a span of 14 bases. CDR1 and CDR2 from the germline V gene are MNHEY and SMNVEV (reference sequence).

This sequence joins TRBV5-1 and TRBJ2-7, with D perhaps TRBD1 or TRBD2 (5 bases each). Germline CDR1 is SGHRS and CDR2 is YFSETQ. There are 15 residues in the CDR3. V lost 4 bases, J lost 2 bases, and 16 bases lay in between. CDR3 sequence (DNA): TGCGCCAGCAGCGAGGGACCATCTAGCCCCTACGAGCAGTACTTC. As protein: CASSEGPSSPYEQYF.